One and the same sample provided the 24 T cell receptor beta chains below, sequenced in a study of T cells in lung cancer brain metastases. The table came from immunoSEQ multiplex PCR; TCRdb's copy has only in-frame clones and leaves some out. Here the sample spans more than 800 clones, roughly 90% being singletons. Sequencing was done on a sample of tumor tissue from the primary lung tumor. The receptors come from a woman aged 45-60 years with non-small cell lung cancer.

This sequence joins TRBV16 and TRBJ2-7; TRBD1 matches at 7 bases. The ends lost 4 bases at V and 6 bases at J; junction bases unmatched: 3. The CDR3 covers 12 residues. CDR1 is KGHSY and CDR2 is FQNENV in the germline V gene. Here the CDR3 reads CASSLGQAEQYF. In DNA form, the CDR3 reads TGTGCCAGCAGCCTCGGACAGGCCGAGCAGTACTTC.

This clone was seen a handful of times. The rearrangement links TRBV4-3 to TRBJ2-1; D remains ambiguous. The CDR3 has 14 amino acids. The germline V gene has CDR1 LGHNA and CDR2 YSLEER. V lost 0 bases and J lost 9, with 12 bases in between. CDR3 sequence reads: CASSQDPRFREQFF. CDR3 bases: TGCGCCAGCAGCCAAGATCCCCGCTTTCGTGAGCAGTTCTTC.

Note on this clone: This may be a read error, as it is one base from a much larger clone. This chain links TRBV5-1 with TRBJ1-1, with TRBD1 identical over 7 bases. V lost 9 bases and J lost 1; bases outside the gene matches: 9. This CDR3 has 14 residues. The germline V gene has CDR1 SGHRS and CDR2 YFSETQ. The CDR3 coding sequence is TGCGCCAACATTGAGGGACAGCGGAACACTGAAGCTTTCTTT. Translated, it gives CANIEGQRNTEAFF.

The rearrangement joins TRBV7-3 to TRBJ2-2, with D uncertain. Trimming took off 3 bases at V and 5 bases at J, with 7 bases between the two ends. CDR3 length: 13 residues. Germline V gene lookup returns CDR1 SGHTA and CDR2 FQGTGA. In DNA form, the CDR3 reads TGTGCCAGCAGCTTTCTCGGGACCGGGGAGCTGTTTTTT. This sequence encodes CASSFLGTGELFF.

This rearrangement joins TRBV11-2 to TRBJ1-3, with 10 bases fitting TRBD1. Germline V gene lookup returns CDR1 SGHAT and CDR2 FQNNGV. Losses at the gene ends were 4 bases for V and 7 bases for J; bases not matched to a gene: 7. The CDR3 has 15 residues. CDR3 nucleotide sequence: TGTGCCAGCAGCTCACCGGGACAGGGGCGGAACACCATATATTTT. It specifies CASSSPGQGRNTIYF.

This chain links TRBV7-9 with TRBJ1-1; D gene ambiguous. V was shortened by 0 bases and J by 6 bases, with 2 bases between the two germline ends. This CDR3 contains 11 residues. CDR1 and CDR2 (germline): SEHNR, FQNEAQ (reference sequence). The CDR3 protein is CASSLAPEAFF. The CDR3 DNA reads TGTGCCAGCAGCTTAGCCCCTGAAGCTTTCTTT.

The chain is built from TRBV15 and TRBJ1-1; D not certain. V shed 3 bases and J shed 7 bases, with 12 bases lying between them. The germline gives CDR1 LNHNV, CDR2 YYDKDF (reference sequence). The length of the CDR3 is 13 residues. CDR3 bases: TGTGCCACCAGCAGGGAAACAAGGAATGAAGCTTTCTTT. As protein: CATSRETRNEAFF. Supplemented by reference TRBV15 and TRBJ1-1, the full variable domain reads DAMVIQNPRYQVTQFGKPVTLSCSQTLNHNVMYWYQQKSSQAPKLLFHYYDKDFNNEADTPDNFQSRRPNTSFCFLDIRSPGLGDTAMYLCATSRETRNEAFFGQGTRLTVV.

This sequence joins TRBV7-2 and TRBJ2-3; D is possibly TRBD2 (5 bases). The germline CDR1 and CDR2 sequences are SGHTA and FQGNSA. This CDR3 spans 14 amino acids. Trimming took off 0 bases at V and 8 bases at J, with 12 bases between the two ends. Here the CDR3 reads CASSLAGTEATQYF. In DNA form, the CDR3 reads TGTGCCAGCAGCTTAGCAGGAACGGAGGCTACGCAGTATTTT.

V gene TRBV11-3 combines with J gene TRBJ2-1, with 10 bases fitting TRBD2. The CDR3 extends over 14 amino acids. Germline CDR1 SGHNT, CDR2 YENEEA. The V segment lost 5 bases and the J segment 4 bases; nucleotides outside the gene matches: 2. The CDR3 loop reads CASSDSGRYNEQFF. The CDR3, as DNA: TGTGCCAGCAGCGATAGCGGGAGGTACAATGAGCAGTTCTTC.

V usage is TRBV13 and J usage is TRBJ2-1; 10 bases line up with TRBD2. The CDR3 runs to 15 residues. The V segment lost 6 bases and the J segment 2 bases; nucleotides outside the gene matches: 4. Germline values: CDR1 PRHDT, CDR2 FYEKMQ (reference sequence). CDR3 region: CASSHLAGAYNEQFF. For the CDR3, the DNA is TGTGCCAGCAGTCATCTAGCGGGGGCCTACAATGAGCAGTTCTTC.

This chain connects TRBV7-9 to TRBJ1-4; D perhaps matches TRBD1 (5 bases). Germline CDR1 is SEHNR and CDR2 is FQNEAQ (reference sequence). V was shortened by 4 bases and J by 4 bases, with 10 bases between the two germline ends. This CDR3 comprises 14 residues. This CDR3 is CASSSGPFNEKLFF. The CDR3 nucleotides are TGTGCCAGCAGCTCGGGGCCTTTTAATGAAAAACTGTTTTTT.

V gene TRBV30 combines with J gene TRBJ2-1; TRBD2 matches at 10 bases. Trimming took 2 bases from V and 9 from J; bases not matched to a gene: 4. Per the germline V gene, CDR1 is GTSNPN and CDR2 is SVGIG (reference sequence). CDR3 size: 13 residues. CDR3 in DNA: TGTGCCTGGAGTATAGCGGGAGGTACTGAGCAGTTCTTC. This gives the protein CAWSIAGGTEQFF.

The chain uses TRBV6-4 and TRBJ2-3; D remains ambiguous. The CDR3 is made up of 13 amino acids. Trimming took 2 bases from V and 0 from J, leaving 3 bases between them. From germline, CDR1 is MRHNA and CDR2 SNTAGT. The CDR3 coding sequence is TGTGCCAGCAGTGACGGGAGCACAGATACGCAGTATTTT. Translated, it gives CASSDGSTDTQYF.

The chain employs TRBV9 and TRBJ2-5, with D maybe TRBD2 (6 bases). The V and J ends lost 0 bases and 4 bases respectively, with 13 bases between them. CDR1 and CDR2 (germline): SGDLS, YYNGEE. The CDR3 extends over 15 amino acids. CDR3 sequence: CASSVGGGNLETQYF. The CDR3 nucleotides read TGTGCCAGCAGCGTAGGGGGCGGGAACCTAGAGACCCAGTACTTC.

The genes are TRBV28 and TRBJ1-5; 7 bases align to TRBD1. This CDR3 has 16 amino acids. CDR1 is MDHEN and CDR2 is SYDVKM in the germline V gene. The V gene end was trimmed by 7 bases and the J gene end by 4 bases; junction bases not matched to a gene: 13. The CDR3 here is CASTETGRIRNQPQHF. CDR3 in DNA: TGTGCCAGCACCGAGACAGGGAGAATAAGAAATCAGCCCCAGCATTTT.

The V and J genes are TRBV19 and TRBJ1-5, with no clear D. CDR3 size: 15 residues. The V end lost 8 bases, the J end lost 2 bases, and 16 bases lay between the germline ends. Germline loops: CDR1 LNHDA, CDR2 SQIVND (reference sequence). The CDR3 DNA reads TGTGCCAGTCTACAGTTCCTTGGGGGCAATCAGCCCCAGCATTTT. This encodes CASLQFLGGNQPQHF.

This clone was counted a single time. This chain uses TRBV5-5 with TRBJ1-4; 7 positions agree with TRBD1. This CDR3 contains 18 residues. V lost 4 bases and J lost 1; bases outside the gene matches: 13. CDR1 and CDR2 from the germline V gene are SGHKS and YYEKEE (reference sequence). CDR3 DNA: TGTGCCAGCAGCCCACCCTTAGAGACAGGGAGAACTAATGAAAAACTGTTTTTT. Translated: CASSPPLETGRTNEKLFF.

The chain links TRBV7-2 to TRBJ2-5; D unclear. This CDR3 region has 12 residues. Germline lookup yields CDR1 SGHTA and CDR2 FQGNSA. Trimming took 5 bases from V and 1 from J, leaving 5 bases between them. The CDR3 here is CASSTSQETQYF. In DNA, the CDR3 is TGTGCCAGCAGCACCTCCCAAGAGACCCAGTACTTC.

This clone turned up a few times. In the same sample, other DNA sequences code for this CDR3. The CDR3 nucleotides are TGTGCCAGCAGCTTAGGGAGCGGTAGGGATACGCAGTATTTT. This translates into CASSLGSGRDTQYF. The chain recombines TRBV7-2 with TRBJ2-3, with a weak D call TRBD2 (5 bases). The V gene lost 1 base and the J gene lost 6 bases, with 11 bases spanning the gap. The CDR3 sequence is 14 residues long. Per the germline V gene, CDR1 is SGHTA and CDR2 is FQGNSA.

J is TRBJ2-7 and V is TRBV4-1; tentative D call: TRBD2 (5 bases). This CDR3 is built from 14 residues. Germline V gene data show CDR1 as MGHRA and CDR2 as YSYEKL. Between the trimmed V and J ends, which lost 4 bases and 5 bases, there was a span of 15 bases. The CDR3 nucleotides are TGCGCCAGCAGCCTTGGTGAGGGTCGCGACGAGCAGTACTTC. Residues: CASSLGEGRDEQYF.

This clone counts as hyperexpanded. The identical CDR3 is also encoded by other nucleotide sequences in the sample. This chain joins TRBV5-1 and TRBJ1-1; TRBD1 matches at 7 bases. Germline CDR1 reads SGHRS; CDR2 reads YFSETQ. Trimming cost V 6 bases and J 1 base; bases outside gene matches: 6. This CDR3 comprises 14 residues. The CDR3 reads CASIEGQRNTEAFF. The CDR3 DNA reads as TGCGCCAGCATTGAGGGACAGCGGAACACTGAAGCTTTCTTT.

The J gene is TRBJ2-7, the V gene TRBV14; weak D call: TRBD1 (6 bases). Trimming left V 1 base short and J 2 bases short, with 27 bases between. The CDR3 runs 20 residues. Germline assignment: CDR1 SGHDN and CDR2 FVKESK. CDR3 DNA sequence: TGTGCCAGCAGCCAAGGAATGGGGCAGGGGTCCCTCGAATTTACCTACGAGCAGTACTTC. Residues: CASSQGMGQGSLEFTYEQYF.

The chain employs TRBV7-9 and TRBJ2-1; a weak D match, TRBD2 (6 bases). Germline assignment: CDR1 SEHNR and CDR2 FQNEAQ (reference sequence). Between the trimmed V and J ends, which lost 5 bases and 4 bases, there was a span of 18 bases. The CDR3 is 16 amino acids. The CDR3, as DNA: TGTGCCAGCAGCCTATGGGAGCTAGCGTCATACAATGAGCAGTTCTTC. Translated: CASSLWELASYNEQFF.

The chain is built from TRBV27 and TRBJ2-2, with D possibly TRBD2 on 6 matching bases. Germline V lookup: CDR1 MNHEY, CDR2 SMNVEV (reference sequence). This CDR3 is 16 amino acids long. Trimming removed 6 bases at V and 4 bases at J, with 18 bases between. The DNA of the CDR3 is TGTGCCAGCAGCTTGGCCGGCGGGAAACCCACCGGGGAGCTGTTTTTT. It specifies CASSLAGGKPTGELFF.